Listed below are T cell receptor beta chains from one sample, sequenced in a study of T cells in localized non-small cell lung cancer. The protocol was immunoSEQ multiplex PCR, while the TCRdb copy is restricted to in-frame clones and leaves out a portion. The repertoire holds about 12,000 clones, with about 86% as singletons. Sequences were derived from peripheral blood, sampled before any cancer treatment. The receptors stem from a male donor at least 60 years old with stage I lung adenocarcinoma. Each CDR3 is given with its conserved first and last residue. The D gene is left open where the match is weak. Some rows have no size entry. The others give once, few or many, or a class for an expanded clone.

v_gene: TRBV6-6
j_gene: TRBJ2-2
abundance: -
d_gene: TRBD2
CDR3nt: TGTGCCAGCAGTTACGGGGGGGTCACCGGGGAGCTGTTTTTT
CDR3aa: CASSYGGVTGELFF

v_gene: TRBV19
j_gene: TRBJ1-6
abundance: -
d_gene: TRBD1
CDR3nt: TGTGCCAGCCGACCCTGGACAGGGTTCATCTATAATTCACCCCTCCACTTT
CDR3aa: CASRPWTGFIYNSPLHF

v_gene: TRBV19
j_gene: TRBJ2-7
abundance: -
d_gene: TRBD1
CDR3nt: TGTGCCAGCCGCGGGGACAGGGGGAGCGAGCAGTACTTC
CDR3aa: CASRGDRGSEQYF

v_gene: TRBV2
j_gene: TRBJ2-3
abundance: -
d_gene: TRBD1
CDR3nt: TGTGCCAGCAGTGAAGCGACAGGGGGCACAGATACGCAGTATTTT
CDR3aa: CASSEATGGTDTQYF

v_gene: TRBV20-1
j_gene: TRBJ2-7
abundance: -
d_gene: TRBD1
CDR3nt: TGCAGTGCCGGGGACAGTTCCGAGCAGTACTTC
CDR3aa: CSAGDSSEQYF

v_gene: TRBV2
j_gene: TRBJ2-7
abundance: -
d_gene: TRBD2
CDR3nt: TGTGCCAGCATGTATGTAGCTAGCGGTCCCTACGAGCAGTACTTC
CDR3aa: CASMYVASGPYEQYF

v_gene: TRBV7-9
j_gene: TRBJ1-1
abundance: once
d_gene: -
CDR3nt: TGTGCCAGCAGCTTGGGTAAAAACACTGAAGCTTTCTTT
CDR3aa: CASSLGKNTEAFF

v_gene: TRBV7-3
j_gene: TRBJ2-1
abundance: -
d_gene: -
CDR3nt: TGTGCCAGCAGGCGTCCCGGGAGAAGCAACAATGAGCAGTTCTTC
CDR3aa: CASRRPGRSNNEQFF

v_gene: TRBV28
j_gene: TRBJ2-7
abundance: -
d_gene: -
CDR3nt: TGTGCCAGCACCCGGGGACCATTCTACGAGCAGTACTTC
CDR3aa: CASTRGPFYEQYF

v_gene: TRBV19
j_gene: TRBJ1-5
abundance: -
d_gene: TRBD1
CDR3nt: TGTGCCAGTAGTAGGACAGGGCGCAATCAGCCCCAGCATTTT
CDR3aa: CASSRTGRNQPQHF

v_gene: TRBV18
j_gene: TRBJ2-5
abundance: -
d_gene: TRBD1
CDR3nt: TGTGCCAGCTCACTCTCCAGGGGGCAGGCAGAGACCCAGTACTTC
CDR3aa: CASSLSRGQAETQYF

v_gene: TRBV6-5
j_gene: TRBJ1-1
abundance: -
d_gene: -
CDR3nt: TGTGCCAGCAGTCGACAGACGAACACTGAAGCTTTCTTT
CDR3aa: CASSRQTNTEAFF

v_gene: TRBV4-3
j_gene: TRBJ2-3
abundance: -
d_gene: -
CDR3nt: TGCGCCAGCAGCCCGGGTTATGCAGATACGCAGTATTTT
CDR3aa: CASSPGYADTQYF

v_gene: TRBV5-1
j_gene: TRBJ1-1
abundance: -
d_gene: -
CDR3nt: TGCGCCAGCAGCTTACGAGGGTACACTGAAGCTTTCTTT
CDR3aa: CASSLRGYTEAFF

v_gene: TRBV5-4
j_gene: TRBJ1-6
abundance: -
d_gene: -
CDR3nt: TGTGCCAGCAGCCTGGGGGGCCCGTCATCCAAACTCCACTTT
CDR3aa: CASSLGGPSSKLHF

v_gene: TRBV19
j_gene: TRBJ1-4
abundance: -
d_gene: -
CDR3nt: TGTGCCAGTAGTATTTGGACAACGACAACTAATGAAAAACTGTTTTTT
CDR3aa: CASSIWTTTTNEKLFF

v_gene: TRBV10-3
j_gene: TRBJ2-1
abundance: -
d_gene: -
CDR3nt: TGTGCCATCAGTAGGGACGGCTACAATGAGCAGTTCTTC
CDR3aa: CAISRDGYNEQFF

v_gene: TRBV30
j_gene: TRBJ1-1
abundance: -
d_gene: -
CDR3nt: TGTGCCTGGATGGGGCAGGGGAGGATGAGGAACACTGAAGCTTTCTTT
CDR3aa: CAWMGQGRMRNTEAFF

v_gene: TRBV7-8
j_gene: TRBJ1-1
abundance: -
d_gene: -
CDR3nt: TGTGCCAGCAGCAAATCGACAGGAACTGAAGCTTTCTTT
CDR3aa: CASSKSTGTEAFF

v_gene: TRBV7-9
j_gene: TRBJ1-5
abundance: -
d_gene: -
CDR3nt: TGTGCCAGCAGCTTAGGCAGTCCAACTAGCAATCAGCCCCAGCATTTT
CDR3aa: CASSLGSPTSNQPQHF